Shown below are 28 T cell receptor beta chains from a single sample sequenced in a study of CD8 T cells in ankylosing spondylitis. Study-level points and caveats: Roughly eight highly homologous variants made up a TCR beta motif that seemed to typify ankylosing spondylitis blood.

TCRdb itself ran the 5' RACE reads through MiXCR, one entry per CDR3 protein. The table records around 490,000 distinct CDR3 sequences, 5.3% of them present only once. Their cognate antigens are unknown. What was sequenced was blood, either unsorted or a sorted T cell fraction (not recorded which). The receptors stem from a male donor with ankylosing spondylitis.

This clonotype was picked up many times. The chain recombines TRBV20-1 with TRBJ2-3, with 8 bases aligning to TRBD1. Germline V gene sequence: CDR1 DFQATT, CDR2 SNEGSKA (reference sequence). V dropped 4 bases and J dropped 2; count of bases not matched to a gene: 5. This CDR3 has 14 amino acids. The CDR3: CSATRGPATDTQYF. As DNA, the CDR3 is TGCAGTGCTACCAGGGGGCCAGCCACAGATACGCAGTATTTT.

This clonotype was recorded at least ten times. The rearrangement uses TRBV10-3 and TRBJ1-2; D uncertain. CDR3 length: 15 residues. V was trimmed by 7 bases and J by 0 bases, leaving 15 bases between them. Germline CDR1 reads ENHRY; CDR2 reads SYGVKD. The CDR3 sequence: CAITDGSEANYGYTF. CDR3 nucleotide sequence: TGTGCCATCACCGATGGGTCCGAGGCTAACTATGGCTACACCTTC.

This clonotype was picked up many times. V and J are TRBV20-1 and TRBJ2-3; 8 bases are shared with TRBD2. CDR3 length: 15 amino acids. Germline-derived CDR1 and CDR2 are DFQATT and SNEGSKA (reference sequence). With 0 bases clipped from V and 4 bases from J, the junction kept 6 bases outside the gene matches. In DNA, the CDR3 is TGCAGTGCTAGAGATCCAAGCGGGGGACCAGATACGCAGTATTTT. It codes for CSARDPSGGPDTQYF.

This clonotype has a handful of counts. The chain is built from TRBV7-2 and TRBJ2-7; maybe TRBD1 (5 bases). CDR1 and CDR2 from the germline V gene are SGHTA and FQGNSA. V was shortened by 5 bases and J by 3 bases, with 14 bases between the two germline ends. The CDR3 length is 14 residues. The CDR3 here is CASSRVGVYYEQYF. Here the CDR3 DNA reads TGTGCCAGCAGCCGCGTAGGGGTCTACTACGAGCAGTACTTC.

In this sample, this clonotype turned up a few times. This chain joins TRBV20-1 and TRBJ2-7; 12 bases agree with TRBD2. V trimming: 0 bases; J trimming: 5 bases; junction bases outside the gene matches: 11. The CDR3 is made up of 17 amino acids. The germline V gene encodes CDR1 DFQATT and CDR2 SNEGSKA (reference sequence). This CDR3 reads CSARDRRLAGADNEQYF. Here the CDR3 DNA reads TGCAGTGCTAGAGATCGCCGACTAGCGGGAGCTGATAACGAGCAGTACTTC.

This clonotype was seen repeatedly, ten times or more. CDR3 amino acids: CASSRLTRESRYEQYF. The CDR3 bases are TGTGCCAGCAGTCGGCTAACGCGGGAGTCTAGATACGAGCAGTACTTC. This sequence joins TRBV6-1 and TRBJ2-7, with 7 bases lining up with TRBD2. Losses at the gene ends were 5 bases for V and 4 bases for J; bases not matched to a gene: 14. In germline, CDR1 is MNHNS, CDR2 SASEGT. The CDR3 has 16 residues.

V usage is TRBV18 and J usage is TRBJ2-5; 8 bases are a match to TRBD1. The CDR3 extends over 15 amino acids. The germline CDR1 and CDR2 sequences are KGHSH and LQKENI. The junction had 5 bases not matched to a gene; V was cut back by 5 bases and J by 0 bases. The CDR3 DNA follows: TGTGCCAGCTCAAAAACAGGGGGATACCAAGAGACCCAGTACTTC. Translated: CASSKTGGYQETQYF.

This clonotype showed up many times. The chain uses TRBV5-1 and TRBJ2-7, with TRBD1 matching 7 bases. Germline V CDR1 and CDR2: SGHRS, YFSETQ. With V trimmed by 4 bases and J by 4 bases, 11 bases remained unmatched. The CDR3 is 15 amino acids. In nucleotides, the CDR3 is TGCGCCAGCAGCACCGGGCAGGGGGAATTTTACGAGCAGTACTTC. This gives the protein CASSTGQGEFYEQYF. Using reference TRBV5-1 and TRBJ2-7 for the parts outside the CDR3, the full variable domain is KAGVTQTPRYLIKTRGQQVTLSCSPISGHRSVSWYQQTPGQGLQFLFEYFSETQRNKGNFPGRFSGRQFSNSRSEMNVSTLELGDSALYLCASSTGQGEFYEQYFGPGTRLTVT.

At least ten counts were recorded for this clonotype. The V and J genes are TRBV6-2 or TRBV6-3 and TRBJ1-1; D not resolved. CDR3 size: 13 residues. The V and J ends lost 2 bases and 4 bases respectively, with 8 bases between them. Germline V gives CDR1 MNHEY, CDR2 SVGEGT. CDR3 loop: CASSYPGITEAFF. The CDR3 DNA sequence: TGTGCCAGCAGTTACCCGGGGATCACTGAAGCTTTCTTT.

In this sample, this clonotype turned up many times. The chain carries TRBV12-3 or TRBV12-4 and TRBJ2-6; D is unclear. The CDR3 loop spans 15 amino acids. Trimming removed 3 bases from V and 0 bases from J, with 6 bases in between. CDR3: CASSFTNSGANVLTF. CDR3 nucleotides: TGTGCCAGCAGTTTTACAAACTCTGGGGCCAACGTCCTGACTTTC.

The V call is TRBV7-2, the J call TRBJ2-1, with D perhaps matching TRBD1 (5 bases). Germline V gene data show CDR1 as SGHTA and CDR2 as FQGNSA. The CDR3 covers 12 residues. Between the trimmed V and J ends, which lost 5 bases and 8 bases, there was a span of 10 bases. The CDR3 sequence is CASSPRVDEQFF. The CDR3 nucleotides read TGTGCCAGCAGCCCCAGGGTGGATGAGCAGTTCTTC.

The rearrangement links TRBV18 to TRBJ2-3; 8 bases fit TRBD2. CDR1 KGHSH and CDR2 LQKENI come from the germline V gene. V was pared by 2 bases and J by 3 bases, with 10 bases of the junction left unmatched. The CDR3 consists of 17 residues. The CDR3 bases are TGTGCCAGCTCACCAAGGGGTCGGAGCGGGGGAACAGATACGCAGTATTTT. Protein sequence: CASSPRGRSGGTDTQYF.

This clonotype was seen many times. The chain carries TRBV10-3 and TRBJ1-2; 9 bases match TRBD1. With 6 bases clipped from V and 8 bases from J, the junction kept 4 bases outside the gene matches. The CDR3 runs 12 residues. Germline CDR1 and CDR2: ENHRY and SYGVKD. CDR3 bases: TGTGCCATCAGCGACGGGACAGGGGGCTACACCTTC. As protein: CAISDGTGGYTF.

This clonotype has ten or more counts. This sequence joins TRBV29-1 and TRBJ1-2; 8 bases fit TRBD1. The trim removed 6 bases at V and 3 bases at J, leaving 0 bases unmatched. This CDR3 comprises 11 residues. CDR1 and CDR2 (germline): SQVTM, ANQGSEA. CDR3: CSVTGDYGYTF. The CDR3 nucleotides are TGCAGCGTGACAGGGGACTATGGCTACACCTTC. The full variable domain, its missing parts supplied by reference TRBV29-1 and TRBJ1-2, is SAVISQKPSRDICQRGTSLTIQCQVDSQVTMMFWYRQQPGQSLTLIATANQGSEATYESGFVIDKFPISRPNLTFSTLTVSNMSPEDSSIYLCSVTGDYGYTFGSGTRLTVV.

This clonotype was detected ten times or more. This rearrangement joins TRBV14 to TRBJ2-1, with a tentative D call TRBD1 (6 bases). This CDR3 has 15 residues. V was trimmed by 4 bases and J by 10 bases, leaving 20 bases between them. Germline lookup yields CDR1 SGHDN and CDR2 FVKESK. CDR3 residues: CASSRGGTARQEQFF. CDR3 nucleotides: TGTGCCAGCAGCCGAGGGGGAACAGCCCGGCAGGAGCAGTTCTTC.

Ten or more counts support this clonotype. The J gene is TRBJ2-1, the V gene TRBV7-9; D perhaps matches TRBD1 (6 bases). Per germline, CDR1 SEHNR and CDR2 FQNEAQ (reference sequence). V lost 2 bases to trimming and J lost 7 bases, with 12 bases between them. CDR3 size: 14 residues. CDR3 nucleotide sequence: TGTGCCAGCAGCTTAATGGGGACAACAAATGAGCAGTTCTTC. Its protein product is CASSLMGTTNEQFF. Supplemented by reference TRBV7-9 and TRBJ2-1, the full variable domain reads DTGVSQNPRHKITKRGQNVTFRCDPISEHNRLYWYRQTLGQGPEFLTYFQNEAQLEKSRLLSDRFSAERPKGSFSTLEIQRTEQGDSAMYLCASSLMGTTNEQFFGPGTRLTVL.

This clonotype was seen at least ten times. This chain uses TRBV6-6 with TRBJ1-2; D is undetermined. V dropped 2 bases and J dropped 3 bases, with 4 bases sitting between them. The germline V gene encodes CDR1 MNHNY and CDR2 SVGAGI (reference sequence). CDR3 size: 12 residues. As DNA, the CDR3 is TGTGCCAGCAGTTACGTGGACTATGGCTACACCTTC. Amino acids: CASSYVDYGYTF.

This clonotype was counted at least ten times. The V gene is TRBV29-1, the J gene TRBJ2-7, with D possibly matching TRBD1 (6 bases). This CDR3 has 15 residues. Germline CDR1 SQVTM, CDR2 ANQGSEA. V was shortened by 4 bases and J by 3 bases, with 19 bases between the two germline ends. The CDR3 here is CSVGPPGTPFYEQYF. The CDR3 coding sequence is TGCAGCGTTGGACCCCCCGGGACACCTTTCTACGAGCAGTACTTC.

The chain recombines TRBV6-2 or TRBV6-3 with TRBJ2-1; 9 bases are shared with TRBD1. CDR3 length: 24 residues. Germline V CDR1 and CDR2: MNHEY, SVGEGT. V gave up 0 bases and J gave up 8 bases; unmatched junction bases: 32. CDR3 amino acids: CASSYSNPGQGVGGTTSRGDEQFF. For the CDR3, the DNA is TGTGCCAGCAGTTACTCCAATCCGGGACAGGGAGTAGGTGGGACAACGAGTAGGGGGGATGAGCAGTTCTTC.

The J gene is TRBJ2-1, the V gene TRBV27, with D perhaps assigned TRBD1 or TRBD2 (5 bases each). Deletions cut 0 bases from V and 7 bases from J, with 16 bases between. Germline lookup yields CDR1 MNHEY and CDR2 SMNVEV (reference sequence). The CDR3 consists of 16 residues. This chain's CDR3 is CASSLSAGTRTNEQFF. CDR3 nucleotides: TGTGCCAGCAGTTTATCCGCAGGGACCCGAACGAATGAGCAGTTCTTC.

This clonotype was seen ten or more times. This chain uses TRBV12-3 or TRBV12-4 with TRBJ1-1, with D possibly being TRBD1 (6 bases). The CDR3 has 14 amino acids. V gave up 5 bases and J gave up 6 bases, with 16 bases separating them. This chain's CDR3 is CASSPRGGWSEAFF. The CDR3 nucleotides are TGTGCCAGCAGTCCCAGGGGAGGTTGGTCTGAAGCTTTCTTT.

Ten or more counts support this clonotype. The chain recombines TRBV20-1 with TRBJ2-1; 13 nucleotides agree with TRBD2. Germline V lookup: CDR1 DFQATT, CDR2 SNEGSKA (reference sequence). Trimming at V came to 5 bases and at J to 6 bases, leaving 7 bases not matched to a gene. CDR3 length: 15 amino acids. Here the CDR3 DNA reads TGCAGTGCTCCCGGACTAGCGGGAGTAGGCAATGAGCAGTTCTTC. This encodes CSAPGLAGVGNEQFF.

This clonotype was counted many times. V and J are TRBV4-2 and TRBJ2-1; 8 bases match TRBD1. The CDR3 length is 16 residues. Germline assignment: CDR1 LGHNA and CDR2 YNFKEQ. V was pared by 6 bases and J by 6 bases, with 13 bases of the junction left unmatched. CDR3 loop: CASSRVTGGLGNEQFF. CDR3 in DNA: TGTGCCAGCAGTCGGGTAACAGGGGGATTGGGCAATGAGCAGTTCTTC.

The sample holds many counts of this clonotype. The CDR3, as DNA: TGTGCCATCAGCGTCCTCTGGTCAGCAGCCTACGAGCAGTACTTC. This translates into CAISVLWSAAYEQYF. This chain links TRBV10-3 with TRBJ2-7; no clear D gene. Germline values: CDR1 ENHRY, CDR2 SYGVKD. The CDR3 consists of 15 residues. Deletions cut 6 bases from V and 2 bases from J, with 17 bases between.

This clonotype occurred many times. The chain joins TRBV6-2 or TRBV6-3 to TRBJ2-1; 7 bases align to TRBD1. After removal of 6 bases from V and 5 bases from J, the junction contained 7 bases not matched to a gene. CDR3 length: 14 amino acids. The germline V gene has CDR1 MNHEY and CDR2 SVGEGT. The DNA of the CDR3 is TGTGCCAGCAGACCCGTCGACAGGGACAATGAGCAGTTCTTC. It encodes CASRPVDRDNEQFF.

In this sample, this clonotype turned up a few times. The rearrangement joins TRBV5-1 to TRBJ2-5; perhaps TRBD2 as D (5 bases). CDR3 length: 13 amino acids. V dropped 5 bases and J dropped 1 base, with 9 bases sitting between them. CDR1 and CDR2 from the germline V gene are SGHRS and YFSETQ. The CDR3 spells CASRSRGQETQYF. As DNA, the CDR3 is TGCGCCAGCAGATCTCGGGGCCAAGAGACCCAGTACTTC.

The chain links TRBV2 to TRBJ2-7, with D tentatively TRBD1 (6 bases). Germline CDR1 and CDR2: SNHLY and FYNNEI. Trimming removed 3 bases at V and 3 bases at J, with 9 bases between. There are 13 residues in the CDR3. As DNA, the CDR3 is TGTGCCAGCAGTGACAGGGGTGGCTACGAGCAGTACTTC. Its translation is CASSDRGGYEQYF. Looking up the rest from reference TRBV2 and TRBJ2-7 gives the full variable domain: EPEVTQTPSHQVTQMGQEVILRCVPISNHLYFYWYRQILGQKVEFLVSFYNNEISEKSEIFDDQFSVERPDGSNFTLKIRSTKLEDSAMYFCASSDRGGYEQYFGPGTRLTVT.

This clonotype was observed a few times. This chain links TRBV28 with TRBJ1-5; D ambiguous. Trimming left V 4 bases short and J 5 bases short, with 12 bases between. This CDR3 comprises 14 residues. Germline V gene lookup returns CDR1 MDHEN and CDR2 SYDVKM. This chain's CDR3 is CASSSISGDQPQHF. In DNA, the CDR3 is TGTGCCAGCAGTTCGATTTCCGGGGATCAGCCCCAGCATTTT. Together with reference TRBV28 and TRBJ1-5, the CDR3 gives the full variable domain: DVKVTQSSRYLVKRTGEKVFLECVQDMDHENMFWYRQDPGLGLRLIYFSYDVKMKEKGDIPEGYSVSREKKERFSLILESASTNQTSMYLCASSSISGDQPQHFGDGTRLSIL.